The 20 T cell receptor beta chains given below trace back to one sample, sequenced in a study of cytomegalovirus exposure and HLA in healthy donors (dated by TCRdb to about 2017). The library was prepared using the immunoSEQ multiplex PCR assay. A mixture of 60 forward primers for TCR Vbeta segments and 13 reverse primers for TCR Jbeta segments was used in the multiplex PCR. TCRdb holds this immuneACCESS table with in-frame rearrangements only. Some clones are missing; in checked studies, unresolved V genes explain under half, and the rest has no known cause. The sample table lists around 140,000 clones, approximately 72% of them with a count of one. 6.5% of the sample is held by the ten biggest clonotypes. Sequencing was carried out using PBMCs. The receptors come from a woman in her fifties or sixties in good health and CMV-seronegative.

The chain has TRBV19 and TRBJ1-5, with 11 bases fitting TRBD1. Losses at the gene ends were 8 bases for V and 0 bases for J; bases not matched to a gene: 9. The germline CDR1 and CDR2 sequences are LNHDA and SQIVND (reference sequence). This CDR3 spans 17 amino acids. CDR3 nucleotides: TGTGCCAGTTACGGGACAGGGGGACCTTATAGCAATCAGCCCCAGCATTTT. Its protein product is CASYGTGGPYSNQPQHF.

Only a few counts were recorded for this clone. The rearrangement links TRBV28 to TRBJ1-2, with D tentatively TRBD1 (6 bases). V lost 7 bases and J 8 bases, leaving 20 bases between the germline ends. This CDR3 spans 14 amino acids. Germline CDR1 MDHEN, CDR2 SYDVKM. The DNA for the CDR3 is TGTGCCAGCACCGTAACACAGGGCTCAGCCGGCTACACCTTC. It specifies CASTVTQGSAGYTF.

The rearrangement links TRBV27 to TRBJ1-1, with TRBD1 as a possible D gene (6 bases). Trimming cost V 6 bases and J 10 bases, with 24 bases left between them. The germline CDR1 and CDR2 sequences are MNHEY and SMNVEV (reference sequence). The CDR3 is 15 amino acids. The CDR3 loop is CASSSRQVNLGRAFF. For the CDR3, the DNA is TGTGCCAGCAGCAGCCGACAGGTGAACTTGGGTAGAGCTTTCTTT.

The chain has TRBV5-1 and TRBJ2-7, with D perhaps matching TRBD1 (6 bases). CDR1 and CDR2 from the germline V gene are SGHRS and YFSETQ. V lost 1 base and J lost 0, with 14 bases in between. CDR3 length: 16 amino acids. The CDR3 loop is CASSLRGTASSYEQYF. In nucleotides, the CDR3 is TGCGCCAGCAGCTTGAGGGGGACCGCTAGCTCCTACGAGCAGTACTTC.

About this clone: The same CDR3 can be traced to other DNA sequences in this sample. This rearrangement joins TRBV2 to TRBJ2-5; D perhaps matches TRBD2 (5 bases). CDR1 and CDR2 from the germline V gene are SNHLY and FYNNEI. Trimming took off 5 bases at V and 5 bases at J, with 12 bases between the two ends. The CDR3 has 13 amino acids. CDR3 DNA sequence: TGTGCCAGCAGTCCGCCCCGAGGGGAGACCCAGTACTTC. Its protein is CASSPPRGETQYF.

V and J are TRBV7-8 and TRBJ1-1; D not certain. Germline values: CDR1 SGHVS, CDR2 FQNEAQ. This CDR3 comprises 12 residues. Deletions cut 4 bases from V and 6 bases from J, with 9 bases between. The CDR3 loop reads CASSSPSAEAFF. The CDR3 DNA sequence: TGTGCCAGCAGCTCGCCCAGTGCTGAAGCTTTCTTT. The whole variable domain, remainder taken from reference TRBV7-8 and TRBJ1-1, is GAGVSQSPRYKVAKRGQDVALRCDPISGHVSLFWYQQALGQGPEFLTYFQNEAQLDKSGLPSDRFFAERPEGSVSTLKIQRTQQEDSAVYLCASSSPSAEAFFGQGTRLTVV.

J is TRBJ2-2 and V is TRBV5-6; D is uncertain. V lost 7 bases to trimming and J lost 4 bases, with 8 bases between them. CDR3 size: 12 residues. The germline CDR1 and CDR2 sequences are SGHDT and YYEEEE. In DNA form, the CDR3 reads TGTGCCAGCGGAGTGGGCACCGGGGAGCTGTTTTTT. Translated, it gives CASGVGTGELFF.

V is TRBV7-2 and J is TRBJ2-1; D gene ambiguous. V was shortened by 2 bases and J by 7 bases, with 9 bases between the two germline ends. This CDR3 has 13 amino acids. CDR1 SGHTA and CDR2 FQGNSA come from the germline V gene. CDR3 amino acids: CASSLTRWNEQFF. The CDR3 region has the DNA TGTGCCAGCAGCTTAACGAGGTGGAATGAGCAGTTCTTC.

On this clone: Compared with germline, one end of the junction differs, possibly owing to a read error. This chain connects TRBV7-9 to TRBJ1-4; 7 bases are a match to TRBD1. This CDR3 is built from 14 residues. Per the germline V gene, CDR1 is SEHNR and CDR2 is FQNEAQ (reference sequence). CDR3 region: CSSSLDRASEKLFF. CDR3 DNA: TGTTCCAGCAGCTTAGACAGGGCAAGTGAAAAACTGTTTTTT.

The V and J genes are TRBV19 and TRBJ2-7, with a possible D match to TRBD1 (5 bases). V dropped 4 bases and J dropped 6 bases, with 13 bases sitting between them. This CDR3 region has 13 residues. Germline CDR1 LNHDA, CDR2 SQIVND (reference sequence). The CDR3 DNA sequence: TGTGCCAGTAGTAAACAACTAAGGGGCGAGCAGTACTTC. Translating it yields CASSKQLRGEQYF.

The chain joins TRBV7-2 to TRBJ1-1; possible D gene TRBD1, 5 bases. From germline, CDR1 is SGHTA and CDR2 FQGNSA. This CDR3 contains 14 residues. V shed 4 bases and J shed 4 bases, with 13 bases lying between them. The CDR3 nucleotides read TGTGCCAGCAGCTATACCCCCAGGGCCACTGAAGCTTTCTTT. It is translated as CASSYTPRATEAFF. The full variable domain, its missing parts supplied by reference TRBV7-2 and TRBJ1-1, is GAGVSQSPSNKVTEKGKDVELRCDPISGHTALYWYRQSLGQGLEFLIYFQGNSAPDKSGLPSDRFSAERTGGSVSTLTIQRTQQEDSAVYLCASSYTPRATEAFFGQGTRLTVV.

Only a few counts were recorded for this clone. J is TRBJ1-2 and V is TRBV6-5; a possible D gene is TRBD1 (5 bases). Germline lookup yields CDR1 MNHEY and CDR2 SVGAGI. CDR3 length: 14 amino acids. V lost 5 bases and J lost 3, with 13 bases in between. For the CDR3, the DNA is TGTGCCAGCAGTCCGAGAGGAGGGGACTATGGCTACACCTTC. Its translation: CASSPRGGDYGYTF.

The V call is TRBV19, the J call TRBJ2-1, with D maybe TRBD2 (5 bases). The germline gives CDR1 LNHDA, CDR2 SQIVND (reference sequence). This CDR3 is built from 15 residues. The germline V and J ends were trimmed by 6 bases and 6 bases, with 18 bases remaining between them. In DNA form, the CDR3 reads TGTGCCAGTAGATCCCACGGGGAAGGAGGCAATGAGCAGTTCTTC. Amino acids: CASRSHGEGGNEQFF.

The CDR3 region has the DNA TGTGCCAGCAGTAACCTGAGGACTAGCGGGGTAAATGAGCAGTTCTTC. It yields the protein CASSNLRTSGVNEQFF. This chain uses TRBV21-1 with TRBJ2-1; TRBD2, the D gene given by the table, was not confirmed from the DNA. TRBV21-1 is given as a pseudogene. There are 16 residues in the CDR3.

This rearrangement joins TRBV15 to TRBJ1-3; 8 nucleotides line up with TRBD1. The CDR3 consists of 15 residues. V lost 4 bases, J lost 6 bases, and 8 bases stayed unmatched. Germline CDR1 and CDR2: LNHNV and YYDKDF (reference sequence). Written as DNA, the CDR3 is TGTGCCACCAGCACCTCCGGGACAGGTCTAAACACCATATATTTT. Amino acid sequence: CATSTSGTGLNTIYF.

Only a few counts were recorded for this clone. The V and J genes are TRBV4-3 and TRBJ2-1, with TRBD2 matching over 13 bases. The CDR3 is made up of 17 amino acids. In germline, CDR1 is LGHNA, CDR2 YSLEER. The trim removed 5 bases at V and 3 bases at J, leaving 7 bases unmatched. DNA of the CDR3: TGCGCCAGCAGCTACCGACTAGCGGGGGGTCGCTACAATGAGCAGTTCTTC. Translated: CASSYRLAGGRYNEQFF.

DNA for the CDR3: TGTGCCAGCAGCTCTCTGGACAGGGATGGCTATGGCTACACCTTC. This sequence encodes CASSSLDRDGYGYTF. This chain links TRBV5-4 with TRBJ1-2, with 8 bases identical to TRBD1. V lost 3 bases, J lost 4 bases, and 8 bases stayed unmatched. The CDR3 covers 15 residues. Germline V gene sequence: CDR1 SGHNT, CDR2 YYREEE (reference sequence). The full variable domain, rest sourced from reference TRBV5-4 and TRBJ1-2, is ETGVTQSPTHLIKTRGQQVTLRCSSQSGHNTVSWYQQALGQGPQFIFQYYREEENGRGNFPPRFSGLQFPNYSSELNVNALELDDSALYLCASSSLDRDGYGYTFGSGTRLTVV.

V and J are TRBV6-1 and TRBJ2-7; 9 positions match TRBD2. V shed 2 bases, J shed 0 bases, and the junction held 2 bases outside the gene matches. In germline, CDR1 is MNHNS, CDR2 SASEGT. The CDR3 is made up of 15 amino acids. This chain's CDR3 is CASSEIAGASYEQYF. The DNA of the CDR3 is TGTGCCAGCAGTGAAATAGCGGGGGCCTCCTACGAGCAGTACTTC.

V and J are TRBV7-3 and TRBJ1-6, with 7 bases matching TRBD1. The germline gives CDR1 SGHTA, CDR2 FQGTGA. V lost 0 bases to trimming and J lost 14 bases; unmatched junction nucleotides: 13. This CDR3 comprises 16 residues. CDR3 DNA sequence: TGTGCCAGCAGCTTAACGGGCCCCCCGACAGGGCGAGCCCTCCACTTT. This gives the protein CASSLTGPPTGRALHF.

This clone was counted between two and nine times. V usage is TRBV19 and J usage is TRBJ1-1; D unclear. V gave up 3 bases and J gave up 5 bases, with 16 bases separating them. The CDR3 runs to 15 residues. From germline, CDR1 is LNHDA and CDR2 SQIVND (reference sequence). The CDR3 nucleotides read TGTGCCAGTAGTATGCGACGGCCCAGAGGGACTGAAGCTTTCTTT. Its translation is CASSMRRPRGTEAFF.